Presented here are 14 T cell receptor beta chains from one specimen sequenced in a study of cytomegalovirus exposure and HLA in healthy donors. The PCR had 60 Vbeta and 13 Jbeta primers. Using immunoSEQ multiplex PCR, the repertoire was profiled, and TCRdb retains in-frame clones only, with some absent. The sample records about 160,000 clones, roughly 87% being singletons. The material sequenced was PBMCs. The receptors stem from a woman aged 25 to 45 in good health and CMV-seronegative.

CDR3 amino acids: CAISGYGVGETQYF. In DNA, the CDR3 is TGTGCCATCAGTGGATACGGGGTGGGAGAGACCCAGTACTTC. This chain joins TRBV10-3 and TRBJ2-5; TRBD2 is a possible D gene (5 bases). V was shortened by 4 bases and J by 4 bases, with 13 bases between the two germline ends. CDR3 size: 14 residues. Germline loops: CDR1 ENHRY, CDR2 SYGVKD.

The rearrangement links TRBV19 to TRBJ1-1, with D uncertain. The CDR3 spans 15 residues. Trimming left V 3 bases short and J 6 bases short, with 17 bases between. Germline CDR1 and CDR2: LNHDA and SQIVND (reference sequence). In DNA form, the CDR3 reads TGTGCCAGTAGTATTGAGGCGAGGAGAAGCTCTGAAGCTTTCTTT. Translation gives CASSIEARRSSEAFF.

The chain is built from TRBV2 and TRBJ2-2; 10 positions agree with TRBD2. The trim removed 3 bases at V and 3 bases at J, leaving 4 bases unmatched. The CDR3 covers 16 residues. The germline CDR1 and CDR2 sequences are SNHLY and FYNNEI. The CDR3 coding sequence is TGTGCCAGCAGTGAGGAGCGGGGGGGACACACCGGGGAGCTGTTTTTT. It is translated as CASSEERGGHTGELFF.

The chain couples TRBV5-8 to TRBJ1-4; possible D gene TRBD1, 6 bases. This CDR3 has 15 amino acids. V lost 4 bases and J lost 2, with 12 bases in between. Germline CDR1 is SGHTS and CDR2 is YDEGEE. The CDR3 DNA sequence: TGTGCCAGCAGCCGAGGGACACTTACTAATGAAAAACTGTTTTTT. This codes for CASSRGTLTNEKLFF.

CDR3 residues: CSAGLDGYTF. The DNA of the CDR3 is TGCAGTGCTGGACTGGATGGCTACACCTTC. The chain recombines TRBV20-1 with TRBJ1-2; D ambiguous. The CDR3 loop spans 10 amino acids. V gave up 5 bases and J gave up 6 bases, with 7 bases separating them. Germline V gene sequence: CDR1 DFQATT, CDR2 SNEGSKA (reference sequence).

V gene TRBV7-9 combines with J gene TRBJ2-5, with TRBD1 matching over 9 bases. The J call may be wrong; the DNA end is better matched by TRBJ2-7. This CDR3 has 15 residues. The germline CDR1 and CDR2 sequences are SEHNR and FQNEAQ (reference sequence). For the CDR3, the DNA is TGTGCCAGCAGGACTAACAGGGGGCCAGTCTACGAGCAGTACTTC. Its protein is CASRTNRGPVYEQYF.

The rearrangement joins TRBV27 to TRBJ1-2, with D possibly matching TRBD1 (6 bases). The length of the CDR3 is 13 residues. Looked up from germline, CDR1 is MNHEY and CDR2 is SMNVEV (reference sequence). Trimming took off 6 bases at V and 4 bases at J, with 12 bases between the two ends. Here the CDR3 reads CASRPTGGYGYTF. The CDR3 DNA follows: TGTGCCAGCAGACCGACAGGCGGCTATGGCTACACCTTC.

The chain carries TRBV11-2 and TRBJ2-7; tentatively, D is TRBD1 (5 bases). V shed 1 base and J shed 4 bases, with 8 bases lying between them. This CDR3 has 13 residues. Germline V CDR1 and CDR2: SGHAT, FQNNGV. The CDR3 loop is CASSLAQGYEQYF. The CDR3, as DNA: TGTGCCAGCAGCTTAGCTCAGGGATACGAGCAGTACTTC.

This chain uses TRBV7-2 with TRBJ2-5; 9 bases align to TRBD1. J lost 6 bases, V lost 5 bases, and 4 bases had no gene match. The germline gives CDR1 SGHTA, CDR2 FQGNSA. This CDR3 has 13 amino acids. The CDR3: CASSRDRVKTQYF. In DNA form, the CDR3 reads TGTGCCAGCAGCCGGGACAGGGTAAAGACCCAGTACTTC. The full variable domain, completed using reference TRBV7-2 and TRBJ2-5, is GAGVSQSPSNKVTEKGKDVELRCDPISGHTALYWYRQSLGQGLEFLIYFQGNSAPDKSGLPSDRFSAERTGGSVSTLTIQRTQQEDSAVYLCASSRDRVKTQYFGPGTRLLVL.

V is TRBV18 and J is TRBJ2-1; 11 bases match TRBD2. The trim removed 6 bases at V and 5 bases at J, leaving 6 bases unmatched. Per germline, CDR1 KGHSH and CDR2 LQKENI. This CDR3 has 15 residues. The CDR3 sequence: CASSTGTSGNNEQFF. The CDR3 nucleotides read TGTGCCAGCTCGACCGGGACTAGCGGAAACAATGAGCAGTTCTTC.

The rearrangement uses TRBV7-2 and TRBJ2-3, with D hard to call. Trimming stripped 1 base from V and 2 bases from J, with 13 bases between. CDR3 size: 16 residues. CDR1 is SGHTA and CDR2 is FQGNSA in the germline V gene. In DNA form, the CDR3 reads TGTGCCAGCAGCTTAGGGCTCGGGTCCATCACAGATACGCAGTATTTT. Translated, it gives CASSLGLGSITDTQYF.

This chain connects TRBV7-9 to TRBJ2-1, with D perhaps matching TRBD2 (6 bases). V lost 2 bases and J lost 5, with 13 bases in between. The CDR3 consists of 15 residues. Germline values: CDR1 SEHNR, CDR2 FQNEAQ (reference sequence). The CDR3 DNA reads as TGTGCCAGCAGCTTAATGGGGGGTTCGCACAATGAGCAGTTCTTC. It encodes CASSLMGGSHNEQFF.

The genes are TRBV7-8 and TRBJ2-1; TRBD2 matches 7 bases. This CDR3 is built from 14 residues. Germline assignment: CDR1 SGHVS and CDR2 FQNEAQ. Trimming at V came to 1 base and at J to 8 bases, leaving 5 bases not matched to a gene. The DNA of the CDR3 is TGTGCCAGCAGCTTAGTTGCGGGAGTCGATGAGCAGTTCTTC. Translated, it gives CASSLVAGVDEQFF.

The chain uses TRBV7-9 and TRBJ2-5; 9 positions match TRBD1. J was trimmed by 1 base and V by 1 base; bases with no gene match: 1. The CDR3 runs to 15 residues. Germline lookup yields CDR1 SEHNR and CDR2 FQNEAQ (reference sequence). The CDR3 region is CASSLGQGGQETQYF. The CDR3 DNA is TGTGCCAGCAGCTTAGGACAGGGGGGCCAAGAGACCCAGTACTTC. Full variable domain (missing parts from reference TRBV7-9 and TRBJ2-5): DTGVSQNPRHKITKRGQNVTFRCDPISEHNRLYWYRQTLGQGPEFLTYFQNEAQLEKSRLLSDRFSAERPKGSFSTLEIQRTEQGDSAMYLCASSLGQGGQETQYFGPGTRLLVL.